These 24 T cell receptor beta chains share one sample of origin, sequenced in a study of OX40 agonist ivuxolimab in advanced cancers. Measured with immunoSEQ multiplex PCR; TCRdb has only the in-frame clones, and not every one. The sample shows roughly 51,000 clones, over 75% of them seen only once. Sequences were derived from CD4+ or CD8+ T cells sorted from blood, sampled in a trial of the OX40 agonist ivuxolimab. The receptors come from an adult with an advanced solid tumor such as melanoma, head and neck, liver or kidney cancer.

V gene TRBV5-4 combines with J gene TRBJ2-5; TRBD2 is a possible D gene (5 bases). From germline, CDR1 is SGHNT and CDR2 YYREEE (reference sequence). V lost 3 bases and J lost 5, with 11 bases in between. This CDR3 is 13 amino acids long. The CDR3 DNA follows: TGTGCCAGCAGCTGGTGGACTGGCGAGACCCAGTACTTC. Its protein product is CASSWWTGETQYF.

This sequence joins TRBV10-2 and TRBJ2-1; TRBD2 agrees at 10 bases. CDR3 size: 15 residues. CDR1 is WSHSY, CDR2 SAAADI, per germline. J lost 9 bases, V lost 5 bases, and 10 bases had no gene match. The CDR3 loop reads CASSILAGDRLEQFF. CDR3 DNA: TGCGCCAGCAGTATCCTAGCGGGGGATCGGCTTGAGCAGTTCTTC.

This clone occurred once. The chain links TRBV7-9 to TRBJ1-3; 9 nucleotides match TRBD1. CDR3 size: 15 residues. Germline loops: CDR1 SEHNR, CDR2 FQNEAQ (reference sequence). After removal of 3 bases from V and 0 bases from J, the junction contained 0 bases not matched to a gene. The CDR3 coding sequence is TGTGCCAGCAGCTTGGACAGGGGCTCTGGAAACACCATATATTTT. Its protein is CASSLDRGSGNTIYF.

The chain couples TRBV6-5 to TRBJ1-1; 8 positions match TRBD1. V was clipped by 7 bases and J by 2 bases; unmatched bases: 9. This CDR3 is built from 15 residues. Germline assignment: CDR1 MNHEY and CDR2 SVGAGI. CDR3 nucleotides: TGTGCCAGCACCCGACAGGGGCGGAGTAACACTGAAGCTTTCTTT. This codes for CASTRQGRSNTEAFF.

The chain carries TRBV10-2 and TRBJ2-3, with 7 bases that match TRBD2. V lost 7 bases and J lost 1; bases outside the gene matches: 2. Germline-derived CDR1 and CDR2 are WSHSY and SAAADI. The CDR3 extends over 13 amino acids. The CDR3: CASNRGGTDTQYF. Written as DNA, the CDR3 is TGCGCCAGCAATCGGGGGGGCACAGATACGCAGTATTTT.

This clone was seen only a few times. The J gene is TRBJ2-1, the V gene TRBV11-2; D unclear. CDR3 length: 12 amino acids. Germline assignment: CDR1 SGHAT and CDR2 FQNNGV. V lost 0 bases and J lost 4, with 1 base in between. The CDR3 sequence is CASSLEYNEQFF. CDR3 sequence (DNA): TGTGCCAGCAGCTTAGAGTACAATGAGCAGTTCTTC.

V is TRBV27 and J is TRBJ1-6, with D hard to call. In germline, CDR1 is MNHEY, CDR2 SMNVEV (reference sequence). The CDR3 extends over 12 amino acids. The ends were cut back, 6 bases at V and 10 bases at J, with 10 bases in the middle. The CDR3 protein is CASRVPGSPLHF. The CDR3, as DNA: TGTGCCAGCAGAGTCCCCGGGTCACCCCTCCACTTT.

This clone was seen only once. Compared with germline, one end of the junction differs, possibly owing to a read error. V gene TRBV19 combines with J gene TRBJ2-1, with D perhaps matching TRBD1 (5 bases). The CDR3 loop spans 15 amino acids. Germline V gene sequence: CDR1 LNHDA, CDR2 SQIVND (reference sequence). The chain's CDR3 is CASSMVQGSFNEQFF. CDR3 DNA sequence: TGTGCCAGTAGTATGGTCCAGGGATCCTTCAATGAGCAGTTCTTC.

The chain recombines TRBV2 with TRBJ1-1; 8 nucleotides line up with TRBD1. V was clipped by 7 bases and J by 7 bases; unmatched bases: 8. CDR1 is SNHLY, CDR2 FYNNEI, per germline. This CDR3 comprises 13 residues. The CDR3 region has the DNA TGTGCCAGCACCCCCGGGACAGGAATTGAAGCTTTCTTT. Translating it yields CASTPGTGIEAFF.

This clone was seen a few times. This chain links TRBV6-5 with TRBJ1-1; D gene ambiguous. Germline CDR1 is MNHEY and CDR2 is SVGAGI. The CDR3 covers 11 residues. The V end was cut by 8 bases, the J end by 8 bases, with 12 bases between. The CDR3 region has the DNA TGTGCCAGCCGCACCAGCACGGAAGCTTTCTTT. Translation: CASRTSTEAFF.

V gene TRBV30 combines with J gene TRBJ2-6, with D possibly matching TRBD1 (6 bases). The CDR3 consists of 12 residues. Germline lookup yields CDR1 GTSNPN and CDR2 SVGIG (reference sequence). The germline V and J ends were trimmed by 3 bases and 12 bases, with 12 bases remaining between them. The CDR3 loop reads CAWRSEGVVLTF. The CDR3 DNA is TGTGCCTGGAGAAGCGAGGGGGTCGTCCTGACTTTC. Full variable domain (outside the CDR3, taken from reference TRBV30 and TRBJ2-6): SQTIHQWPATLVQPVGSPLSLECTVEGTSNPNLYWYRQAAGRGLQLLFYSVGIGQISSEVPQNLSASRPQDRQFILSSKKLLLSDSGFYLCAWRSEGVVLTFGAGSRLTVL.

This chain links TRBV11-2 with TRBJ2-7; tentative D call: TRBD1 (7 bases). V lost 3 bases to trimming and J lost 8 bases, with 20 bases between them. This CDR3 is 15 amino acids long. In germline, CDR1 is SGHAT, CDR2 FQNNGV. DNA for the CDR3: TGTGCCAGCAGCTTGGAGACAGGGAGGCTTAGGAAGCAGTACGTC. Encoded protein: CASSLETGRLRKQYV.

The CDR3 is CAISGGTDMNTEAFF. The CDR3 DNA reads TGTGCCATCAGTGGGGGGACAGATATGAACACTGAAGCTTTCTTT. The gene calls are TRBV10-3 and TRBJ1-1; 7 bases match TRBD1. V shed 4 bases, J shed 0 bases, and the junction held 5 bases outside the gene matches. The CDR3 consists of 15 residues. Germline V lookup: CDR1 ENHRY, CDR2 SYGVKD.

The chain has TRBV10-2 and TRBJ2-1; 7 bases match TRBD1. The CDR3 totals 16 residues. Germline values: CDR1 WSHSY, CDR2 SAAADI. The J segment lost 5 bases and the V segment lost 2 bases, leaving 9 bases of the junction unmatched. The CDR3 DNA follows: TGCGCCAGCAGTGAGAAATGGCAGGGGGTCCACAATGAGCAGTTCTTC. Translated: CASSEKWQGVHNEQFF.

The chain links TRBV6-5 to TRBJ2-3; D is unclear. Germline V gives CDR1 MNHEY, CDR2 SVGAGI. V was shortened by 6 bases and J by 7 bases, with 8 bases between the two germline ends. The CDR3 runs to 11 residues. The CDR3 DNA follows: TGTGCCAGCAGAGACTCGTATACGCAGTATTTT. It encodes CASRDSYTQYF.

The chain has TRBV27 and TRBJ2-1; D is uncertain. This CDR3 region has 15 residues. The V gene's germline CDR1 is MNHEY and CDR2 SMNVEV (reference sequence). V was cut by 7 bases and J by 3 bases, with 16 bases left in between. CDR3 sequence: CASNPQPAYYNEQFF. The CDR3 DNA follows: TGTGCCAGCAACCCCCAGCCCGCCTACTACAATGAGCAGTTCTTC.

The rearrangement uses TRBV6-6 and TRBJ2-7; the match to TRBD1 covers 10 bases. The CDR3 length is 15 residues. The ends lost 6 bases at V and 3 bases at J; junction bases unmatched: 8. Germline CDR1 reads MNHNY; CDR2 reads SVGAGI (reference sequence). The CDR3 DNA reads as TGTGCCAGCAGCCCTCGGGACAGGGGATACTACGAGCAGTACGTC. Translation gives CASSPRDRGYYEQYV.

This chain links TRBV6-6 with TRBJ1-1; tentatively, D is TRBD1 (5 bases). CDR1 MNHNY and CDR2 SVGAGI come from the germline V gene (reference sequence). V was pared by 5 bases and J by 1 base, with 14 bases between. The CDR3 is 15 residues long. CDR3 protein: CASSLVAGRNTEAFF. As DNA, the CDR3 is TGTGCCAGCAGTCTCGTCGCAGGGAGGAACACTGAAGCTTTCTTT.

This sequence joins TRBV28 and TRBJ1-1, with TRBD1 identical over 10 bases. The CDR3 contains 14 residues. V lost 7 bases to trimming and J lost 6 bases; unmatched junction nucleotides: 8. Germline CDR1 reads MDHEN; CDR2 reads SYDVKM. Here the CDR3 reads CASTLTGGLPEAFF. CDR3 nucleotides: TGTGCCAGCACCCTGACAGGGGGCCTGCCTGAAGCTTTCTTT.

The chain combines TRBV9 with TRBJ1-5; 9 bases align to TRBD1. CDR1 and CDR2 (germline): SGDLS, YYNGEE. The CDR3 extends over 15 amino acids. Trimming cost V 4 bases and J 2 bases; bases outside gene matches: 4. The CDR3 region is CASSLGQGGNQPQHF. As DNA, the CDR3 is TGTGCCAGCAGCTTGGGACAGGGTGGCAATCAGCCCCAGCATTTT.

This chain joins TRBV19 and TRBJ1-1; TRBD1 is a possible D gene (5 bases). CDR3 length equals 13 residues. V was trimmed by 4 bases and J by 2 bases, leaving 8 bases between them. Germline V lookup: CDR1 LNHDA, CDR2 SQIVND (reference sequence). In DNA, the CDR3 is TGTGCCAGTAGTACTGACAGAAACACTGAAGCTTTCTTT. Protein sequence: CASSTDRNTEAFF. Full variable domain (missing parts from reference TRBV19 and TRBJ1-1): DGGITQSPKYLFRKEGQNVTLSCEQNLNHDAMYWYRQDPGQGLRLIYYSQIVNDFQKGDIAEGYSVSREKKESFPLTVTSAQKNPTAFYLCASSTDRNTEAFFGQGTRLTVV.

This chain joins TRBV5-5 and TRBJ2-7; 7 nucleotides line up with TRBD1. Germline trimming cut 1 base from V and 5 bases from J; bases unmatched to any gene: 9. In germline, CDR1 is SGHKS, CDR2 YYEKEE (reference sequence). The CDR3 has 15 residues. The chain's CDR3 is CASSLSIRGQDEQYF. The CDR3 DNA reads TGTGCCAGCAGCTTGAGTATAAGGGGGCAAGACGAGCAGTACTTC.

V gene TRBV27 combines with J gene TRBJ2-5, with 7 bases matching TRBD1. Trimming removed 10 bases from V and 5 bases from J; junction bases left unmatched: 13. The CDR3 runs to 14 residues. Germline lookup yields CDR1 MNHEY and CDR2 SMNVEV (reference sequence). CDR3 in amino acids: CANRPGQLAETQYF. The CDR3 DNA reads as TGTGCCAACAGACCGGGACAGCTCGCCGAGACCCAGTACTTC.

This rearrangement joins TRBV7-9 to TRBJ2-1, with D perhaps matching TRBD2 (7 bases). Trimming took 1 base from V and 5 from J, leaving 21 bases between them. CDR3 size: 18 residues. Per the germline V gene, CDR1 is SEHNR and CDR2 is FQNEAQ (reference sequence). The CDR3, as DNA: TGTGCCAGCAGCTTAGTCGGCGGGGGCCTTTTTGAAAACAATGAGCAGTTCTTC. This gives the protein CASSLVGGGLFENNEQFF.